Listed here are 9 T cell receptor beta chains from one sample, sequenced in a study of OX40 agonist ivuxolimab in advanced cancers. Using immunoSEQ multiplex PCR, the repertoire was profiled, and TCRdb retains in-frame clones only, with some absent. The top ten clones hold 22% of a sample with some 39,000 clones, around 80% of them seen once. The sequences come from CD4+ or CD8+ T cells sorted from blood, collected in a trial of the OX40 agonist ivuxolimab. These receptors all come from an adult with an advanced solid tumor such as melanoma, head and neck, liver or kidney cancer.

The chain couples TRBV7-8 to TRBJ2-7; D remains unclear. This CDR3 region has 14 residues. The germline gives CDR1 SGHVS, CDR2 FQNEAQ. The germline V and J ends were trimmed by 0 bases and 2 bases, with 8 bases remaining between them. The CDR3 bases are TGTGCCAGCAGCTTAGCGGGCGGAGCCTACGAGCAGTACTTC. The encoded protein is CASSLAGGAYEQYF.

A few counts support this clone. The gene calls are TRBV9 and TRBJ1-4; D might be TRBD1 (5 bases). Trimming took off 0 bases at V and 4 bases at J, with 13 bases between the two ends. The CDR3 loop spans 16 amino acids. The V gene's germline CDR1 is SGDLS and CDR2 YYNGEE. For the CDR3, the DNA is TGTGCCAGCAGCGTAGATGACAGCGAACTTAATGAAAAACTGTTTTTT. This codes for CASSVDDSELNEKLFF.

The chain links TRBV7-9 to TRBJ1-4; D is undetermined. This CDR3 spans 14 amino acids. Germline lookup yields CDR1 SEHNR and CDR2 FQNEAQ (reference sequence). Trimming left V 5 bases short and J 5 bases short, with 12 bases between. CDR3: CASSPPPSNEKLFF. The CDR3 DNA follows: TGTGCCAGCAGCCCCCCCCCTTCGAATGAAAAACTGTTTTTT.

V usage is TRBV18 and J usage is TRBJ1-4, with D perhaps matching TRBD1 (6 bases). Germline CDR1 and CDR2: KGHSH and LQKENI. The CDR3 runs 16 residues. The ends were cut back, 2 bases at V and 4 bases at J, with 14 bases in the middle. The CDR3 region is CASSPGGSGDNEKLFF. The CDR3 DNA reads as TGTGCCAGCTCACCAGGGGGATCAGGGGATAATGAAAAACTGTTTTTT.

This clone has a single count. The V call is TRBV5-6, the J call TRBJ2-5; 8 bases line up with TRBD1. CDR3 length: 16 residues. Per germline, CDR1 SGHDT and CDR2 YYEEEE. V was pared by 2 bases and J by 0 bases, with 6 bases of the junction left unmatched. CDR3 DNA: TGTGCCAGCAGCTTACCGACAGGGGCCTACCAAGAGACCCAGTACTTC. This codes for CASSLPTGAYQETQYF.

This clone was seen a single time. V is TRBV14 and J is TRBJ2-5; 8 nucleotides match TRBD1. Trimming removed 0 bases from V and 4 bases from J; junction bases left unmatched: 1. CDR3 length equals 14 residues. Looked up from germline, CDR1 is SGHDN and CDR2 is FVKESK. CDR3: CASSQDRGPETQYF. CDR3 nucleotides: TGTGCCAGCAGCCAAGACAGGGGGCCAGAGACCCAGTACTTC.

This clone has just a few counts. The CDR3 DNA reads as TGTGCCAGCAGCCCGGGGACAGGGGGAAACACCATATATTTT. It specifies CASSPGTGGNTIYF. The chain links TRBV7-2 to TRBJ1-3; TRBD1 matches 9 bases. J was trimmed by 4 bases and V by 5 bases; bases with no gene match: 3. The germline CDR1 and CDR2 sequences are SGHTA and FQGNSA. This CDR3 spans 14 amino acids.

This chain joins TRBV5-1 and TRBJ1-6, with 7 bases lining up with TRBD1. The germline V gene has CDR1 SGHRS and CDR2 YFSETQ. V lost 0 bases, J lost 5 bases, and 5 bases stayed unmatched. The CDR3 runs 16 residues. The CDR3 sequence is CASSLDRGFDNSPLHF. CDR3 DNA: TGCGCCAGCAGCTTGGACAGGGGCTTCGATAATTCACCCCTCCACTTT.

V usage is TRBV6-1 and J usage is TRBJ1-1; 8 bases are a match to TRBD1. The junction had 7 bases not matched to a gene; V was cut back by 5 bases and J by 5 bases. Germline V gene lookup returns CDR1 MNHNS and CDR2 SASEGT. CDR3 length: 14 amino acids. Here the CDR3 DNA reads TGTGCCAGCAGTTCCCGTACAGGGGGAACTGAAGCTTTCTTT. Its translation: CASSSRTGGTEAFF.